The clone carrying this T cell receptor beta chain was detected only a few times. Antigen: not known. Trimming took 5 bases from V and 0 from J, leaving 14 bases between them. The CDR3 is made up of 16 amino acids. The germline CDR1 and CDR2 sequences are SEHNR and FQNEAQ (reference sequence). The data derive from a study of cytomegalovirus exposure and HLA in healthy donors. At the level of the study: There were approximately 400 genotyped donors. Of these, roughly 82% fell in the genetic ancestry cluster associated with self-reported Caucasian donors. Broader study findings: Despite most TCR sequences being rare, some public TCRs occurred in many donors. In a later analysis, a genetic analysis reported fewer productive-TCR N-insertions in an Asian-associated ancestry cluster than the cohort average.

60 Vbeta and 13 Jbeta primers were used in PCR. Sequenced by immunoSEQ multiplex PCR; TCRdb stores in-frame clones only, minus some. The table lists over 110,000 clones, roughly 80% of them singletons. The V call is TRBV7-9, the J call TRBJ1-3; perhaps TRBD1 as D (6 bases). The TCR originated in a man aged 18 to 35 in good health and CMV-seronegative. The sequenced material came from PBMCs. The CDR3 sequence: CASSPATGSSGNTIYF. The CDR3 DNA is TGTGCCAGCAGCCCGGCGACAGGTTCCTCTGGAAACACCATATATTTT.